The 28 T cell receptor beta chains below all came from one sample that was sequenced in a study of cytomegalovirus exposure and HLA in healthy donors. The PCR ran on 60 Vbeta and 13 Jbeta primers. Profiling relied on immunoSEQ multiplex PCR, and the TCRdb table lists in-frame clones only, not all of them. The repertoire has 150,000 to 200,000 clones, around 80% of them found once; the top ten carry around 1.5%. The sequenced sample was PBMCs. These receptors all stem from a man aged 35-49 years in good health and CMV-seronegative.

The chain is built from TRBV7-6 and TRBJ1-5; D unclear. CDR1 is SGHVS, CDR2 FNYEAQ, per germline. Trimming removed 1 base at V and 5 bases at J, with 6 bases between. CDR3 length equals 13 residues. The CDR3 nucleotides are TGTGCCAGCAGCTTAGGTCGTTATCAGCCCCAGCATTTT. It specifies CASSLGRYQPQHF. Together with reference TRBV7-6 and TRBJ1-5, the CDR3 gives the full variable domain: GAGVSQSPRYKVTKRGQDVALRCDPISGHVSLYWYRQALGQGPEFLTYFNYEAQQDKSGLPNDRFSAERPEGSISTLTIQRTEQRDSAMYRCASSLGRYQPQHFGDGTRLSIL.

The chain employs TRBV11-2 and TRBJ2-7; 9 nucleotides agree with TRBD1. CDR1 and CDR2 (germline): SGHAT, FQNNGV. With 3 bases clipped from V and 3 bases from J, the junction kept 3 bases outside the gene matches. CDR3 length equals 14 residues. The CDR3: CASSLGTGNYEQYV. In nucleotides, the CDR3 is TGTGCCAGCAGCTTGGGGACAGGGAACTACGAGCAGTACGTC.

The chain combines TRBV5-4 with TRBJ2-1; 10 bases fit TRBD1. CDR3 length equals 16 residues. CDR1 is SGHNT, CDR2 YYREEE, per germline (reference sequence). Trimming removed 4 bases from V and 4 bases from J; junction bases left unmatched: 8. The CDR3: CASSARTGGQYNEQFF. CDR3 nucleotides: TGTGCCAGCAGCGCTCGGACAGGGGGGCAGTACAATGAGCAGTTCTTC.

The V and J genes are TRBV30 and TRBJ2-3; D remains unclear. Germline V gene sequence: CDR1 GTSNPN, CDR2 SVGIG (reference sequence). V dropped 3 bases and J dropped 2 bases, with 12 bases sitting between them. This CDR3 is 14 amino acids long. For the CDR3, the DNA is TGTGCCTGGAGATCTCCGTTTTACACAGATACGCAGTATTTT. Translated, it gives CAWRSPFYTDTQYF.

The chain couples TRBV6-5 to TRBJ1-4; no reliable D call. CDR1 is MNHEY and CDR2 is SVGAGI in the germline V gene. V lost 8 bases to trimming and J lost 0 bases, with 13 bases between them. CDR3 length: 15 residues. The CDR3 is CASGDFITTNEKLFF. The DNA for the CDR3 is TGTGCCAGCGGTGACTTTATAACAACTAATGAAAAACTGTTTTTT.

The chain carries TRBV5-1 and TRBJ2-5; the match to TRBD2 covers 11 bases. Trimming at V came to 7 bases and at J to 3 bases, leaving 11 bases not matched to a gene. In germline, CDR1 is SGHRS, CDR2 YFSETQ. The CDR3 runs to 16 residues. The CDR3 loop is CASARLAGGREETQYF. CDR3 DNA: TGCGCCAGCGCACGGCTAGCGGGGGGCAGGGAAGAGACCCAGTACTTC.

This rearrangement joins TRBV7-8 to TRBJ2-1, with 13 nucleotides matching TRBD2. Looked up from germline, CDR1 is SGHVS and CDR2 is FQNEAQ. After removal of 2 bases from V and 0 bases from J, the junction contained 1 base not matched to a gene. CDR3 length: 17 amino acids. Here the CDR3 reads CASSLRTSGSSYNEQFF. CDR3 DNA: TGTGCCAGCAGCTTAAGGACTAGCGGGAGCTCCTACAATGAGCAGTTCTTC.

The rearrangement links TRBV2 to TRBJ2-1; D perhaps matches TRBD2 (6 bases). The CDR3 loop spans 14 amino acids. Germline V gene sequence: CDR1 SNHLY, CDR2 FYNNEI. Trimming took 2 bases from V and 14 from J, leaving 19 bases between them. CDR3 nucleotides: TGTGCCAGCAGTGAATGGGGGGAGCCGCCACTTGAGTTCTTC. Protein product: CASSEWGEPPLEFF.

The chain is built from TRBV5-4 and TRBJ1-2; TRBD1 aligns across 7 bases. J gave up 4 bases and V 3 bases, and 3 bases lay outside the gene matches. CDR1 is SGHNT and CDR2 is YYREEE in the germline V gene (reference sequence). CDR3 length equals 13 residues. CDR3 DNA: TGTGCCAGCAGCTCTACAGGGGCCTATGGCTACACCTTC. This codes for CASSSTGAYGYTF.

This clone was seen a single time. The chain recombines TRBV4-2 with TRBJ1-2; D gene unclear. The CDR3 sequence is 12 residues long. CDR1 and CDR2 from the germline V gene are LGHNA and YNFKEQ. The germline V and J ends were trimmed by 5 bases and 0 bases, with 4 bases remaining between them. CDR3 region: CASSSSNYGYTF. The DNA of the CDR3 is TGTGCCAGCAGCTCTTCTAACTATGGCTACACCTTC.

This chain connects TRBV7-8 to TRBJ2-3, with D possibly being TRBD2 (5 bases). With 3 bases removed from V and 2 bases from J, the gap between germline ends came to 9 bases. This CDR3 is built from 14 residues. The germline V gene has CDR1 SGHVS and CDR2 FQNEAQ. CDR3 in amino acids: CASSFGENTDTQYF. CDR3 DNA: TGTGCCAGCAGCTTCGGGGAAAACACAGATACGCAGTATTTT. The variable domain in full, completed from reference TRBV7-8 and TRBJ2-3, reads GAGVSQSPRYKVAKRGQDVALRCDPISGHVSLFWYQQALGQGPEFLTYFQNEAQLDKSGLPSDRFFAERPEGSVSTLKIQRTQQEDSAVYLCASSFGENTDTQYFGPGTRLTVL.

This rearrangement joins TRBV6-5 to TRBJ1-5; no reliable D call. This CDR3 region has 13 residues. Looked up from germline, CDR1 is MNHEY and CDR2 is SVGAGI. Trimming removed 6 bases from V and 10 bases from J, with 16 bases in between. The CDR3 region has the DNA TGTGCCAGCAGCCAAAGCGTGGAAAGACCCCAGCATTTT. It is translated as CASSQSVERPQHF.

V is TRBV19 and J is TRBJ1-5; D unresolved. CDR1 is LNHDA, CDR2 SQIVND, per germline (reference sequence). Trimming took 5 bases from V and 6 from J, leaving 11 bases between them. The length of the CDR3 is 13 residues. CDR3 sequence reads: CASSESRGQPQHF. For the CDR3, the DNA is TGTGCCAGTAGTGAGAGCCGAGGTCAGCCCCAGCATTTT. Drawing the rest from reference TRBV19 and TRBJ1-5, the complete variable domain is DGGITQSPKYLFRKEGQNVTLSCEQNLNHDAMYWYRQDPGQGLRLIYYSQIVNDFQKGDIAEGYSVSREKKESFPLTVTSAQKNPTAFYLCASSESRGQPQHFGDGTRLSIL.

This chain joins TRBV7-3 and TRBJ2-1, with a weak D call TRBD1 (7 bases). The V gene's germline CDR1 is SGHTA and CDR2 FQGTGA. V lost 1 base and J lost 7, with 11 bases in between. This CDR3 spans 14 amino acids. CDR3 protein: CASSLKAGGNEQFF. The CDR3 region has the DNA TGTGCCAGCAGCTTAAAGGCAGGGGGGAATGAGCAGTTCTTC.

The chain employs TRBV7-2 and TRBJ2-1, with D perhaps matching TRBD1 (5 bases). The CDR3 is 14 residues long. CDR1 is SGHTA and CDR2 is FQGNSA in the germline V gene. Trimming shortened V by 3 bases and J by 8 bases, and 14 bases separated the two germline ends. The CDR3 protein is CASSFTVWGDEQFF. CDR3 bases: TGTGCCAGCAGCTTTACCGTATGGGGCGATGAGCAGTTCTTC.

The CDR3: CASSKTGEDGYTF. CDR3 bases: TGTGCCAGTAGTAAAACAGGGGAAGATGGCTACACCTTC. This chain joins TRBV19 and TRBJ1-2; 7 bases are a match to TRBD1. V shed 4 bases, J shed 6 bases, and the junction held 5 bases outside the gene matches. The CDR3 length is 13 residues. The V gene's germline CDR1 is LNHDA and CDR2 SQIVND (reference sequence).

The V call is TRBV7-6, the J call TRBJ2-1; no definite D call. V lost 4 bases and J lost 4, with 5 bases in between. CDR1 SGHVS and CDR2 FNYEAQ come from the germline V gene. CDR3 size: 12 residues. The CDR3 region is CASSSEYNEQFF. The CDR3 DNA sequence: TGTGCCAGCAGCTCAGAATACAATGAGCAGTTCTTC.

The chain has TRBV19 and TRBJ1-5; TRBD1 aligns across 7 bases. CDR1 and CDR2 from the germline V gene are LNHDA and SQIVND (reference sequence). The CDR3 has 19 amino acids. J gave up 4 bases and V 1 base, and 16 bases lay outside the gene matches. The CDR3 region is CASSIVISRTGQLNQPQHF. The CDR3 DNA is TGTGCCAGTAGTATAGTAATCAGCCGAACGGGACAGCTAAATCAGCCCCAGCATTTT.

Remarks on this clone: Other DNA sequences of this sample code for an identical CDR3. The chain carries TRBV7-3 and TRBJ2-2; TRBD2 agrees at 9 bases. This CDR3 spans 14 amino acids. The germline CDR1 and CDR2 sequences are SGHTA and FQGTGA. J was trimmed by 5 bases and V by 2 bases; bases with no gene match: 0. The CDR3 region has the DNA TGTGCCAGCAGCTTAGCGGGAGGGACCGGGGAGCTGTTTTTT. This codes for CASSLAGGTGELFF. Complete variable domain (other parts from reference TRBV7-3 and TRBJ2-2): GAGVSQTPSNKVTEKGKYVELRCDPISGHTALYWYRQSLGQGPEFLIYFQGTGAADDSGLPNDRFFAVRPEGSVSTLKIQRTERGDSAVYLCASSLAGGTGELFFGEGSRLTVL.

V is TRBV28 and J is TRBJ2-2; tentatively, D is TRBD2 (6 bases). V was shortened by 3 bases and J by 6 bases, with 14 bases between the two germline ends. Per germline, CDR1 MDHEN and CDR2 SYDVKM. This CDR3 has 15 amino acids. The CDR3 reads CASSFRENQPGELFF. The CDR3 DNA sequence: TGTGCCAGCAGTTTCCGGGAGAACCAACCCGGGGAGCTGTTTTTT.

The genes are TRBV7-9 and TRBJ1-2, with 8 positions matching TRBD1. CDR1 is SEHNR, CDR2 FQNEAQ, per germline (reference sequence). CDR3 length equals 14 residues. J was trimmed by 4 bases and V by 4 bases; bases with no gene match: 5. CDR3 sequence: CASSSSDRVYGYTF. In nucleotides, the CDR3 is TGTGCCAGCAGCTCCTCGGACAGGGTCTATGGCTACACCTTC.

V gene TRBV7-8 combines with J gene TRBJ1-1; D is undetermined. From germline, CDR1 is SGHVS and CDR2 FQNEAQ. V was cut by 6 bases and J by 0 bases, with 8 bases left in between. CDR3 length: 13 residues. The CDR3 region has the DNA TGTGCCAGCAGTCGGGGAATGAACACTGAAGCTTTCTTT. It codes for CASSRGMNTEAFF.

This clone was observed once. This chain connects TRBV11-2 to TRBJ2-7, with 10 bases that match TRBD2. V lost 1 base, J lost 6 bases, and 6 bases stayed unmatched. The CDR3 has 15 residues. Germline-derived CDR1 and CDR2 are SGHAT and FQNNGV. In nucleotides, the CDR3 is TGTGCCAGCAGCTTAGGCCTAGCGGGAGAGTCCGAGCAGTACGTC. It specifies CASSLGLAGESEQYV.

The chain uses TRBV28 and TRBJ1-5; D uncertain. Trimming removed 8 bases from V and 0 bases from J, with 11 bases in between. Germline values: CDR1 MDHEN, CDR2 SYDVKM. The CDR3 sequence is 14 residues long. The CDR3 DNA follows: TGTGCCAGCGGGCTGGCTCGTAGCAATCAGCCCCAGCATTTT. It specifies CASGLARSNQPQHF.

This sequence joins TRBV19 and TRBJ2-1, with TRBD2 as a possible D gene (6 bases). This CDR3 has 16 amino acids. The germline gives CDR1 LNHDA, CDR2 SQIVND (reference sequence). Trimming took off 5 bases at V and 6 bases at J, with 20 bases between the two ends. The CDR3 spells CASSGGLGFSGNEQFF. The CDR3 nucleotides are TGTGCCAGTAGTGGGGGGTTGGGTTTCAGCGGCAATGAGCAGTTCTTC.

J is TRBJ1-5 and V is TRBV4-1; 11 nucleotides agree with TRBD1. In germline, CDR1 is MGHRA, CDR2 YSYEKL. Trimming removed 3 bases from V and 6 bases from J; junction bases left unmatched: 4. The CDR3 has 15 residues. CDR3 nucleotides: TGCGCCAGCAGCCACCTCGGACAGGGGGCTCAGCCCCAGCATTTT. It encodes CASSHLGQGAQPQHF.

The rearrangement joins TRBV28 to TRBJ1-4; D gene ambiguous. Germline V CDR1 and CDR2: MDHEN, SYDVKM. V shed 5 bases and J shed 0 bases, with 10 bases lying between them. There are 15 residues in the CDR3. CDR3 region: CASSPSDATNEKLFF. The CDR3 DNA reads TGTGCCAGCAGTCCCTCAGATGCAACTAATGAAAAACTGTTTTTT. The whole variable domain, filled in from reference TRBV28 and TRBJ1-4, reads DVKVTQSSRYLVKRTGEKVFLECVQDMDHENMFWYRQDPGLGLRLIYFSYDVKMKEKGDIPEGYSVSREKKERFSLILESASTNQTSMYLCASSPSDATNEKLFFGSGTQLSVL.

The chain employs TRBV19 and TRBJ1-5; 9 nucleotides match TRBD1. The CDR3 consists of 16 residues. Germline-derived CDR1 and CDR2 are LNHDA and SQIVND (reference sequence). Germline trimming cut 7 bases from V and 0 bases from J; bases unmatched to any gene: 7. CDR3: CASTWGQGYSNQPQHF. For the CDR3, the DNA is TGTGCCAGTACCTGGGGACAGGGCTATAGCAATCAGCCCCAGCATTTT.